This TCR beta chain was recorded in a study of human T cells and chemical hapten exposure. Study summary: TCR yields differed between samples (mainly from small differences in pooled library volume). Findings and caveats of the study: Patch test scores rose with PT1 expanded TCR counts, a positive correlation.

The CDR3 runs 13 residues. Trimming removed 0 bases from V and 2 bases from J, with 6 bases in between. In germline, CDR1 is SGHRS, CDR2 YFSETQ. Sample time point: patch test 3, about 24 weeks after DPC sensitization. Treatment meaning: therapeutic diphenylcyclopropenone sensitization with weekly scalp DPC. Staff drew blood before applying each patch test. Whole blood, unfractionated, served as the material for total RNA extraction. This clonotype was observed many times. The antigen remains unidentified. TCRdb re-analysed the RACE reads in MiXCR, keeping a single row per CDR3 protein. Of 150,000 to 200,000 distinct CDR3 sequences in the sample, approximately 30% were seen once.

This clonotype was sampled from a woman between 18 and 29 years old with alopecia areata. Some clones in this sample may be carry-over from other donors' samples. Sequencing was performed on whole blood, taken in connection with sensitization to the hapten diphenylcyclopropenone (DPC). The rearrangement joins TRBV5-1 to TRBJ2-7, with no clear D. CDR3 bases: TGCGCCAGCAGCTTGGCTACAGCCTACGAGCAGTACTTC. This encodes CASSLATAYEQYF.